Shown below are 7 T cell receptor beta chains from a single sample sequenced in a study of CD8 T cells in ankylosing spondylitis. In TCRdb, the 5' RACE reads were re-called with MiXCR into one record per CDR3 protein. Of tens of thousands of distinct CDR3 sequences listed, 6.2% were seen once; the top ten hold approximately 5%. Sequenced: synovial fluid, either unsorted or a sorted T cell fraction (not recorded which). The source is a male donor with ankylosing spondylitis.

The sample holds many counts of this clonotype. The V call is TRBV7-8, the J call TRBJ2-3; D is uncertain. V was cut by 3 bases and J by 5 bases, with 18 bases left in between. Germline CDR1 and CDR2: SGHVS and FQNEAQ. The CDR3 runs 16 residues. CDR3 sequence reads: CASSLPAAPFRDTQYF. DNA for the CDR3: TGTGCCAGCAGCTTGCCGGCGGCACCTTTCAGAGATACGCAGTATTTT.

The chain combines TRBV16 with TRBJ1-5; TRBD1 agrees at 7 bases. The J segment lost 2 bases and the V segment lost 4 bases, leaving 8 bases of the junction unmatched. This CDR3 contains 16 residues. Germline V CDR1 and CDR2: KGHSY, FQNENV. The chain's CDR3 is CASSPHRGQGNQPQHF. In DNA form, the CDR3 reads TGTGCCAGCAGCCCTCACAGGGGTCAGGGCAATCAGCCCCAGCATTTT. The variable domain in full, with the rest retrieved from reference TRBV16 and TRBJ1-5, is GEEVAQTPKHLVRGEGQKAKLYCAPIKGHSYVFWYQQVLKNEFKFLISFQNENVFDETGMPKERFSAKCLPNSPCSLEIQATKLEDSAVYFCASSPHRGQGNQPQHFGDGTRLSIL.

Many counts were recorded for this clonotype. The rearrangement uses TRBV12-3 or TRBV12-4 and TRBJ2-5; TRBD1 matches 8 bases. The CDR3 is 15 residues long. V shed 1 base, J shed 5 bases, and the junction held 6 bases outside the gene matches. The CDR3 is CASSLDRGDGETQYF. The CDR3 DNA reads TGTGCCAGCAGTTTAGACAGGGGGGACGGGGAGACCCAGTACTTC.

This clonotype was counted ten times or more. This chain joins TRBV10-3 and TRBJ2-5; TRBD2 matches 12 bases. The V and J ends lost 6 bases and 4 bases, in that order; junction bases with no gene match: 0. Germline loops: CDR1 ENHRY, CDR2 SYGVKD. The CDR3 runs 13 residues. CDR3 sequence (DNA): TGTGCCATCAGACTAGCGGGGGGAGAGACCCAGTACTTC. Translating gives CAIRLAGGETQYF.

This clonotype was seen more than once but under ten times. The DNA of the CDR3 is TGTGCCAGCTCACCCTCTGGGGACACCGGGGAGCTGTTTTTT. Translation: CASSPSGDTGELFF. This chain links TRBV18 with TRBJ2-2; D not resolved. V lost 3 bases to trimming and J lost 3 bases, with 8 bases between them. Germline assignment: CDR1 KGHSH and CDR2 LQKENI. This CDR3 has 14 amino acids.

This clonotype was recorded many times. V gene TRBV6-5 combines with J gene TRBJ1-5; no clear D gene. The CDR3 is 14 residues long. Between the trimmed V and J ends, which lost 4 bases and 1 base, there was a span of 8 bases. The germline gives CDR1 MNHEY, CDR2 SVGAGI. The CDR3 spells CASSWSISNQPQHF. Here the CDR3 DNA reads TGTGCCAGCAGTTGGAGCATAAGCAATCAGCCCCAGCATTTT.

This clonotype came up many times. V and J are TRBV11-1 and TRBJ2-1, with 11 bases matching TRBD2. The trim removed 0 bases at V and 4 bases at J, leaving 8 bases unmatched. Germline assignment: CDR1 SGHAT and CDR2 FQDESV (reference sequence). The CDR3 totals 18 residues. The CDR3 loop reads CASSLALLAGERYNEQFF. The CDR3 DNA sequence: TGTGCCAGCAGCTTAGCGTTACTAGCGGGAGAGAGATACAATGAGCAGTTCTTC.